The next 20 T cell receptor beta chains were all read from a single sample in a study of cytomegalovirus exposure and HLA in healthy donors. The PCR made use of 60 Vbeta and 13 Jbeta primers. Generated by immunoSEQ multiplex PCR, the TCRdb table keeps only in-frame clones and is missing some. The sample gives about 110,000 clones, 60% to 80% of which show up once; 2% to 3% is in the top ten. The sequencing input was PBMCs. The receptor source for this set is a middle-aged man in good health and CMV-seropositive.

This clone was counted only a few times. The chain is built from TRBV29-1 and TRBJ2-7; TRBD1 matches 8 bases. From germline, CDR1 is SQVTM and CDR2 ANQGSEA. The CDR3 runs 13 residues. After removal of 3 bases from V and 5 bases from J, the junction contained 6 bases not matched to a gene. This CDR3 reads CSVETQGAHEQYF. CDR3 in DNA: TGCAGCGTTGAGACGCAGGGGGCCCACGAGCAGTACTTC.

The chain joins TRBV2 to TRBJ1-2; D is possibly TRBD1 (6 bases). Trimming left V 6 bases short and J 8 bases short, with 19 bases between. CDR1 and CDR2 from the germline V gene are SNHLY and FYNNEI. CDR3 length: 14 amino acids. The DNA for the CDR3 is TGTGCCAGCAGCTTAAAGCCAGGGGTCGGAGGCTACACCTTC. It codes for CASSLKPGVGGYTF.

The V gene is TRBV5-4, the J gene TRBJ1-2; tentative D call: TRBD1 (6 bases). Trimming took 6 bases from V and 7 from J, leaving 16 bases between them. This CDR3 comprises 13 residues. Germline V gives CDR1 SGHNT, CDR2 YYREEE (reference sequence). CDR3 nucleotides: TGTGCCAGCAAACTGGAAGGGGGTTCTGGCTACACCTTC. Encoded protein: CASKLEGGSGYTF.

The chain employs TRBV30 and TRBJ1-5, with a possible D match to TRBD1 (5 bases). The CDR3 runs to 15 residues. Germline loops: CDR1 GTSNPN, CDR2 SVGIG (reference sequence). V lost 3 bases and J lost 6, with 18 bases in between. The CDR3 loop is CAWRPPGPPSQPQHF. Written as DNA, the CDR3 is TGTGCCTGGAGACCACCAGGGCCCCCTAGTCAGCCCCAGCATTTT.

J is TRBJ2-7 and V is TRBV2, with 8 nucleotides matching TRBD2. The CDR3 totals 12 residues. The germline gives CDR1 SNHLY, CDR2 FYNNEI. The V segment lost 5 bases and the J segment 4 bases; nucleotides outside the gene matches: 1. The CDR3 nucleotides read TGTGCCAGCAGTCGACTAGCGTACGAGCAGTACTTC. The encoded protein is CASSRLAYEQYF.

The rearrangement uses TRBV9 and TRBJ1-2, with D tentatively TRBD1 (5 bases). The CDR3 covers 12 residues. The germline V and J ends were trimmed by 7 bases and 6 bases, with 13 bases remaining between them. Germline assignment: CDR1 SGDLS and CDR2 YYNGEE. The CDR3 sequence is CASYGGAHGYTF. For the CDR3, the DNA is TGTGCCAGCTACGGCGGGGCCCATGGCTACACCTTC. Combining the CDR3 with reference TRBV9 and TRBJ1-2 gives the whole variable domain DSGVTQTPKHLITATGQRVTLRCSPRSGDLSVYWYQQSLDQGLQFLIQYYNGEERAKGNILERFSAQQFPDLHSELNLSSLELGDSALYFCASYGGAHGYTFGSGTRLTVV.

This clone has only one observation. This chain links TRBV7-9 with TRBJ2-3; TRBD2 matches 10 bases. Germline CDR1 is SEHNR and CDR2 is FQNEAQ (reference sequence). The CDR3 spans 17 residues. Germline trimming cut 4 bases from V and 5 bases from J; bases unmatched to any gene: 12. This CDR3 is CASSSPRTSGLGDTQYF. DNA of the CDR3: TGTGCCAGCAGCTCCCCGCGGACTAGCGGCTTGGGAGATACGCAGTATTTT.

This sequence joins TRBV7-2 and TRBJ1-2; D is perhaps TRBD1 (5 bases). The CDR3 is made up of 16 amino acids. Germline values: CDR1 SGHTA, CDR2 FQGNSA. Trimming removed 2 bases from V and 7 bases from J, with 20 bases in between. This CDR3 reads CASSLSGVAQRGGYTF. CDR3 bases: TGTGCCAGCAGCTTATCGGGGGTTGCACAAAGGGGTGGCTACACCTTC. The full variable domain, in which reference TRBV7-2 and TRBJ1-2 provide the parts outside the CDR3, is GAGVSQSPSNKVTEKGKDVELRCDPISGHTALYWYRQSLGQGLEFLIYFQGNSAPDKSGLPSDRFSAERTGGSVSTLTIQRTQQEDSAVYLCASSLSGVAQRGGYTFGSGTRLTVV.

This CDR3 is CASSQISQGAGELFF. The CDR3 coding sequence is TGTGCCAGCAGCCAGATCTCTCAGGGGGCCGGGGAGCTGTTTTTT. The V call is TRBV4-2, the J call TRBJ2-2; 7 nucleotides line up with TRBD1. Germline V lookup: CDR1 LGHNA, CDR2 YNFKEQ. Trimming removed 3 bases from V and 6 bases from J; junction bases left unmatched: 7. The CDR3 loop spans 15 amino acids.

The chain couples TRBV18 to TRBJ2-2, with TRBD2 matching 9 bases. The CDR3 length is 17 residues. From germline, CDR1 is KGHSH and CDR2 LQKENI. The V and J ends lost 0 bases and 4 bases, in that order; junction bases with no gene match: 6. Here the CDR3 reads CASSPPWREGFTGELFF. The CDR3 region has the DNA TGTGCCAGCTCACCACCGTGGCGGGAGGGTTTCACCGGGGAGCTGTTTTTT.

The chain joins TRBV7-2 to TRBJ1-6; D gene ambiguous. CDR1 is SGHTA, CDR2 FQGNSA, per germline. Trimming shortened V by 5 bases and J by 0 bases, and 11 bases separated the two germline ends. The CDR3 contains 16 residues. The CDR3 reads CASSPTESSYNSPLHF. CDR3 nucleotides: TGTGCCAGCAGCCCCACAGAGTCCTCCTATAATTCACCCCTCCACTTT. Full variable domain (remainder filled in from reference TRBV7-2 and TRBJ1-6): GAGVSQSPSNKVTEKGKDVELRCDPISGHTALYWYRQSLGQGLEFLIYFQGNSAPDKSGLPSDRFSAERTGGSVSTLTIQRTQQEDSAVYLCASSPTESSYNSPLHFGNGTRLTVT.

J is TRBJ2-1 and V is TRBV7-9; D not resolved. This CDR3 spans 11 amino acids. The germline V and J ends were trimmed by 7 bases and 3 bases, with 4 bases remaining between them. CDR1 is SEHNR and CDR2 is FQNEAQ in the germline V gene (reference sequence). DNA for the CDR3: TGTGCCAGCAACAGCTACAATGAGCAGTTCTTC. It codes for CASNSYNEQFF.

This sequence joins TRBV6-5 and TRBJ2-3, with D possibly being TRBD1 (5 bases). CDR3 length: 13 residues. Trimming took off 8 bases at V and 3 bases at J, with 12 bases between the two ends. Germline V lookup: CDR1 MNHEY, CDR2 SVGAGI. The CDR3 DNA reads as TGTGCCAGCTCACTGGACACTACAGATACGCAGTATTTT. This encodes CASSLDTTDTQYF.

This clone was seen more than once but under ten times. The chain employs TRBV6-6 and TRBJ1-5; TRBD1 matches at 8 bases. The germline CDR1 and CDR2 sequences are MNHNY and SVGAGI (reference sequence). The CDR3 is 15 residues long. Trimming cost V 5 bases and J 5 bases; bases outside gene matches: 8. The CDR3 coding sequence is TGTGCCAGCAGTACCTCAGGGGGCAGGTATCAGCCCCAGCATTTT. It translates to CASSTSGGRYQPQHF.

As to this clone: One end of the junction fails to match germline, which may point to a read error. The V and J genes are TRBV9 and TRBJ2-7, with 8 bases aligning to TRBD2. The germline V gene encodes CDR1 SGDLS and CDR2 YYNGEE. The CDR3 length is 13 residues. CDR3 sequence (DNA): TGTGCCAGCGGAGGGGCGGGAGGCGATTTGGTCACCTTC. It specifies CASGGAGGDLVTF. Filled out from reference TRBV9 and TRBJ2-7, the complete variable domain reads DSGVTQTPKHLITATGQRVTLRCSPRSGDLSVYWYQQSLDQGLQFLIQYYNGEERAKGNILERFSAQQFPDLHSELNLSSLELGDSALYFCASGGAGGDLVTFGPGTRLTVT.

This chain links TRBV9 with TRBJ2-5; the match to TRBD1 covers 8 bases. Germline V gene data show CDR1 as SGDLS and CDR2 as YYNGEE. V shed 0 bases, J shed 4 bases, and the junction held 8 bases outside the gene matches. The CDR3 has 16 residues. CDR3 bases: TGTGCCAGCAGCGTAGCTACGGCAGGGACAGGAGAGACCCAGTACTTC. Translated, it gives CASSVATAGTGETQYF.

In its sample, this clone was seen a few times. The CDR3 here is CASSQEAGATMNEQFF. DNA of the CDR3: TGTGCCAGCAGCCAAGAAGCGGGGGCCACTATGAATGAGCAGTTCTTC. V gene TRBV4-2 combines with J gene TRBJ2-1; 8 nucleotides line up with TRBD2. The CDR3 consists of 16 residues. Germline CDR1 reads LGHNA; CDR2 reads YNFKEQ. The ends lost 0 bases at V and 7 bases at J; junction bases unmatched: 8.

Only a few counts were recorded for this clone. This rearrangement joins TRBV2 to TRBJ1-1, with 8 bases identical to TRBD1. The V gene's germline CDR1 is SNHLY and CDR2 FYNNEI. Losses at the gene ends were 3 bases for V and 1 base for J; bases not matched to a gene: 10. The CDR3 has 17 residues. For the CDR3, the DNA is TGTGCCAGCAGTGACCCCGACAGGGGCGGAGGGAACACTGAAGCTTTCTTT. Protein sequence: CASSDPDRGGGNTEAFF.

This clone has a handful of counts. The chain couples TRBV2 to TRBJ1-1, with a tentative D call TRBD1 (5 bases). Germline lookup yields CDR1 SNHLY and CDR2 FYNNEI. Trimming shortened V by 5 bases and J by 12 bases, and 19 bases separated the two germline ends. There are 13 residues in the CDR3. CDR3 residues: CASSNGQSKTTFF. CDR3 coding DNA: TGTGCCAGCAGTAATGGACAATCGAAGACGACTTTCTTT.

The chain links TRBV29-1 to TRBJ2-3; 9 positions match TRBD2. The CDR3 runs to 14 residues. Looked up from germline, CDR1 is SQVTM and CDR2 is ANQGSEA. Trimming cost V 6 bases and J 0 bases; bases outside gene matches: 4. CDR3 sequence: CSVSTSGSTDTQYF. CDR3 coding DNA: TGCAGCGTAAGCACTAGCGGGAGCACAGATACGCAGTATTTT.